These 28 T cell receptor beta chains originate from one sample sequenced in a study of T-cell memory formation after mild COVID-19. TCRdb ran MiXCR on the 5' RACE reads and lists one entry per CDR3 protein. The sample shows roughly 130,000 distinct CDR3 sequences, more than 15% of them seen only once. The sample taken for sequencing was PBMCs or a T cell subset sorted from them (not recorded which). Receptors originate from an adult woman who had mild COVID-19 (a few samples of this study predate the infection). Cell type and time point are not known.

This clonotype was seen more than once but under ten times. V and J are TRBV5-4 and TRBJ1-6; perhaps TRBD1 as D (6 bases). V was clipped by 4 bases and J by 0 bases, with 14 bases between them. The CDR3 is made up of 17 amino acids. CDR1 is SGHNT and CDR2 is YYREEE in the germline V gene (reference sequence). Written as DNA, the CDR3 is TGTGCCAGCAGCCCAAGGACAGCCTCCTCCTATAATTCACCCCTCCACTTT. It yields the protein CASSPRTASSYNSPLHF.

In its sample, this clonotype was seen a few times. The chain couples TRBV4-2 to TRBJ2-3, with 8 bases lining up with TRBD2. Germline trimming cut 0 bases from V and 2 bases from J; bases unmatched to any gene: 4. Germline V CDR1 and CDR2: LGHNA, YNFKEQ. CDR3 length equals 16 residues. The CDR3 coding sequence is TGTGCCAGCAGCCAAGAGGCGGGGGGCACCACAGATACGCAGTATTTT. It specifies CASSQEAGGTTDTQYF.

The rearrangement links TRBV6-5 to TRBJ2-5, with D perhaps given as TRBD1 or TRBD2 (6 bases each). The CDR3 is 16 residues long. Trimming shortened V by 6 bases and J by 1 base, and 18 bases separated the two germline ends. Germline CDR1 and CDR2: MNHEY and SVGAGI. CDR3 nucleotides: TGTGCCAGCAGCTACCAACCCGGGGGCTTCCAAGAGACCCAGTACTTC. It translates to CASSYQPGGFQETQYF.

This clonotype was seen only a few times. V gene TRBV12-3 or TRBV12-4 combines with J gene TRBJ2-1, with D unclear. The CDR3 has 13 amino acids. Trimming removed 6 bases at V and 10 bases at J, with 16 bases between. For the CDR3, the DNA is TGTGCCAGCAGGGGGAAGGGTAGACGAGAGCAGTTCTTC. It encodes CASRGKGRREQFF.

The rearrangement uses TRBV11-2 and TRBJ2-1; 14 nucleotides match TRBD2. Germline CDR1 reads SGHAT; CDR2 reads FQNNGV. V lost 7 bases to trimming and J lost 6 bases; unmatched junction nucleotides: 14. This CDR3 spans 18 amino acids. CDR3 sequence reads: CASILGLAGVGQGNEQFF. CDR3 DNA sequence: TGTGCCAGCATCTTGGGACTAGCGGGGGTCGGGCAGGGCAATGAGCAGTTCTTC.

This rearrangement joins TRBV25-1 to TRBJ2-7; 11 nucleotides align to TRBD2. Germline V CDR1 and CDR2: MGHDK, SYGVNS. Losses at the gene ends were 6 bases for V and 4 bases for J; bases not matched to a gene: 8. The CDR3 is 15 residues long. In DNA form, the CDR3 reads TGTGCCAGCAGACCAACTAGCGGGAGTATTTACGAGCAGTACTTC. It translates to CASRPTSGSIYEQYF.

The CDR3: CASSWGVTGPYEQYF. As DNA, the CDR3 is TGTGCCAGCAGCTGGGGGGTTACAGGGCCCTACGAGCAGTACTTC. The chain carries TRBV7-2 and TRBJ2-7; D is tentatively TRBD1 or TRBD2 (6 bases each). The CDR3 is 15 residues long. Trimming pared 4 bases from V and 2 bases from J, leaving 15 bases between. CDR1 SGHTA and CDR2 FQGNSA come from the germline V gene.

This clonotype was counted ten times or more. The gene calls are TRBV7-9 and TRBJ2-3; D perhaps matches TRBD2 (5 bases). CDR1 is SEHNR, CDR2 FQNEAQ, per germline (reference sequence). This CDR3 contains 12 residues. V lost 6 bases and J lost 7, with 11 bases in between. The CDR3, as DNA: TGTGCCAGCAGTCGGGAAGGCAATACGCAGTATTTT. It codes for CASSREGNTQYF.

This clonotype has only a few counts. The gene calls are TRBV7-3 and TRBJ2-7; maybe TRBD2 (5 bases). The CDR3 is 13 residues long. V was trimmed by 2 bases and J by 9 bases, leaving 14 bases between them. CDR1 and CDR2 (germline): SGHTA, FQGTGA. The chain's CDR3 is CASSLGGTDGQYF. In DNA, the CDR3 is TGTGCCAGCAGCTTAGGAGGCACGGACGGGCAGTACTTC.

This clonotype came up once. V usage is TRBV10-3 and J usage is TRBJ2-4; possible D gene TRBD2, 6 bases. Trimming left V 4 bases short and J 0 bases short, with 10 bases between. The CDR3 length is 15 residues. Germline CDR1 and CDR2: ENHRY and SYGVKD. The CDR3 DNA follows: TGTGCCATCAGTGCTGGGGGGATAGCCAAAAACATTCAGTACTTC. Translation gives CAISAGGIAKNIQYF.

This clonotype was seen only a few times. In DNA form, the CDR3 reads TGTGCCAGCAGCTTAATCGAGGTGGGCGAGCAGTACTTC. Translated: CASSLIEVGEQYF. The chain couples TRBV9 to TRBJ2-7; D unresolved. Per the germline V gene, CDR1 is SGDLS and CDR2 is YYNGEE. Trimming took 4 bases from V and 6 from J, leaving 14 bases between them. This CDR3 spans 13 amino acids.

The rearrangement uses TRBV7-2 and TRBJ2-5; D not resolved. The CDR3 sequence is 14 residues long. Germline V lookup: CDR1 SGHTA, CDR2 FQGNSA. Trimming removed 0 bases from V and 0 bases from J, with 5 bases in between. CDR3 loop: CASSLARDQETQYF. CDR3 DNA sequence: TGTGCCAGCAGCTTAGCAAGGGACCAAGAGACCCAGTACTTC.

This clonotype was observed a handful of times. The V call is TRBV6-2 or TRBV6-3, the J call TRBJ2-6; D gene ambiguous. Germline V CDR1 and CDR2: MNHEY, SVGEGT. Between the trimmed V and J ends, which lost 6 bases and 0 bases, there was a span of 12 bases. The CDR3 has 16 amino acids. CDR3 sequence (DNA): TGTGCCAGCAGCCTAGGAGCCCTCTCTGGGGCCAACGTCCTGACTTTC. It specifies CASSLGALSGANVLTF.

This clonotype was recorded a few times. This CDR3 is CSSSGASGRAADTQYF. Written as DNA, the CDR3 is TGCAGCTCTAGTGGGGCTAGCGGGAGGGCCGCAGATACGCAGTATTTT. The V call is TRBV29-1, the J call TRBJ2-3, with TRBD2 matching 12 bases. J lost 4 bases, V lost 8 bases, and 13 bases had no gene match. The CDR3 consists of 16 residues. CDR1 and CDR2 (germline): SQVTM, ANQGSEA.

This sequence joins TRBV5-4 and TRBJ2-6, with 9 bases that match TRBD1. The V gene's germline CDR1 is SGHNT and CDR2 YYREEE (reference sequence). Trimming took 4 bases from V and 4 from J; bases not matched to a gene: 9. This CDR3 comprises 17 residues. CDR3 sequence reads: CASSRGDRARGANVLTF. CDR3 in DNA: TGTGCCAGCAGCAGGGGGGACAGGGCGAGGGGGGCCAACGTCCTGACTTTC.

The chain is built from TRBV4-1 and TRBJ1-2; D remains ambiguous. The germline V gene has CDR1 MGHRA and CDR2 YSYEKL. V gave up 0 bases and J gave up 3 bases, with 5 bases separating them. The CDR3 contains 13 residues. CDR3 sequence reads: CASSQEFYYGYTF. The CDR3 coding sequence is TGCGCCAGCAGCCAAGAGTTTTACTATGGCTACACCTTC.

The CDR3 nucleotides read TGCAGTGCTAGAGTTATCGGGACAGGGGCTTTCGAGCAGTACTTC. It specifies CSARVIGTGAFEQYF. This chain joins TRBV20-1 and TRBJ2-7; 10 nucleotides line up with TRBD1. Losses at the gene ends were 1 base for V and 6 bases for J; bases not matched to a gene: 9. This CDR3 contains 15 residues. Germline V gene data show CDR1 as DFQATT and CDR2 as SNEGSKA (reference sequence).

The rearrangement uses TRBV7-7 and TRBJ2-1; weak D call: TRBD2 (6 bases). The V end was cut by 2 bases, the J end by 7 bases, with 18 bases between. Germline V CDR1 and CDR2: SSHAT, FNYEAQ (reference sequence). The CDR3 sequence is 16 residues long. CDR3 sequence reads: CASSLSAGTPFNEQFF. CDR3 nucleotide sequence: TGTGCCAGCAGCTTATCCGCCGGGACTCCTTTTAATGAGCAGTTCTTC.

J is TRBJ2-5 and V is TRBV27, with TRBD1 as a possible D gene (7 bases). Germline lookup yields CDR1 MNHEY and CDR2 SMNVEV (reference sequence). The CDR3 covers 14 residues. Trimming removed 3 bases at V and 4 bases at J, with 12 bases between. The CDR3 protein is CASSLRGRGETQYF. CDR3 nucleotide sequence: TGTGCCAGCAGTTTGAGGGGGCGGGGAGAGACCCAGTACTTC.

This clonotype was counted a few times. The chain joins TRBV2 to TRBJ2-5; the match to TRBD1 covers 12 bases. V trimming: 6 bases; J trimming: 4 bases; junction bases outside the gene matches: 9. The CDR3 extends over 16 amino acids. Germline CDR1 is SNHLY and CDR2 is FYNNEI. CDR3 bases: TGTGCCAGCAGGCCTCCGGGACAGGGGGCGGGAGAGACCCAGTACTTC. As protein: CASRPPGQGAGETQYF.

This chain connects TRBV12-3 or TRBV12-4 to TRBJ1-2; weak D call: TRBD1 (5 bases). Trimming stripped 7 bases from V and 1 base from J, with 16 bases between. The CDR3 sequence is 15 residues long. CDR3: CASTPGRNFNYGYTF. In nucleotides, the CDR3 is TGTGCCAGCACCCCGGGACGTAACTTTAACTATGGCTACACCTTC.

At least ten counts were recorded for this clonotype. The chain joins TRBV12-3 or TRBV12-4 to TRBJ2-2; TRBD1 might be the D (7 bases). The CDR3 length is 15 residues. V gave up 1 base and J gave up 5 bases, with 11 bases separating them. CDR3 sequence reads: CASSLETGRTGELFF. CDR3 sequence (DNA): TGTGCCAGCAGTTTAGAGACAGGGAGGACCGGGGAGCTGTTTTTT.

This chain joins TRBV13 and TRBJ2-2; TRBD1 might be the D (5 bases). The CDR3 runs to 16 residues. CDR1 and CDR2 (germline): PRHDT, FYEKMQ (reference sequence). Trimming removed 6 bases from V and 4 bases from J, with 18 bases in between. As DNA, the CDR3 is TGTGCCAGCAGGGATGCCCCGTCTAGGGGCACCGGGGAGCTGTTTTTT. This sequence encodes CASRDAPSRGTGELFF.

This chain joins TRBV2 and TRBJ2-3, with 9 positions matching TRBD2. Germline CDR1 is SNHLY and CDR2 is FYNNEI. Losses at the gene ends were 4 bases for V and 6 bases for J; bases not matched to a gene: 11. The CDR3 has 16 residues. This CDR3 reads CASSGEAGGPWDTQYF. The CDR3 DNA sequence: TGTGCCAGCAGTGGGGAAGCGGGGGGCCCGTGGGATACGCAGTATTTT.

The V call is TRBV12-3 or TRBV12-4, the J call TRBJ2-6, with TRBD1 identical over 9 bases. The V segment lost 6 bases and the J segment 0 bases; nucleotides outside the gene matches: 9. The CDR3 totals 18 residues. The CDR3 bases are TGTGCCAGCAGGACACAGGGGGCTCAGAGCTCTGGGGCCAACGTCCTGACTTTC. Residues: CASRTQGAQSSGANVLTF.

This chain links TRBV12-3 or TRBV12-4 with TRBJ2-7; 8 bases agree with TRBD1. V lost 6 bases and J lost 0; bases outside the gene matches: 7. The CDR3 spans 15 residues. CDR3 region: CASSPDRVSSYEQYF. Here the CDR3 DNA reads TGTGCCAGCAGCCCGGACAGGGTAAGCTCCTACGAGCAGTACTTC.

The chain is built from TRBV11-1 and TRBJ2-7; D may be TRBD1 or TRBD2 (5 bases each). The CDR3 extends over 12 amino acids. V was pared by 3 bases and J by 7 bases, with 10 bases between. In germline, CDR1 is SGHAT, CDR2 FQDESV (reference sequence). The CDR3 nucleotides are TGTGCCAGCAGCTTGGGGGTCGGAGAGCAGTACTTC. Protein: CASSLGVGEQYF.

V usage is TRBV7-6 and J usage is TRBJ2-1, with unresolved D. V lost 1 base, J lost 2 bases, and 12 bases lay in between. The CDR3 consists of 16 residues. The germline gives CDR1 SGHVS, CDR2 FNYEAQ. The CDR3 region is CASSLELGITYNEQFF. CDR3 nucleotides: TGTGCCAGCAGCTTAGAGCTGGGGATTACCTACAATGAGCAGTTCTTC.